The 14 T cell receptor beta chains in this list originate from one sample, sequenced in a study of identifying expanded T cells in peripheral blood. Here immunoSEQ multiplex PCR was the method, and the copy in TCRdb shows in-frame clones only, minus some. In the table there are under 150,000 clones, 75% to 90% of which are singletons. The material sequenced was blood. All receptors come from a person between 18 and 69 years old in good health.

This sequence joins TRBV11-2 and TRBJ2-1; 7 bases align to TRBD2. Germline CDR1 reads SGHAT; CDR2 reads FQNNGV. The CDR3 covers 17 residues. J gave up 4 bases and V 5 bases, and 14 bases lay outside the gene matches. The CDR3 DNA sequence: TGTGCCAGCAGCACAGGACTAGTCGGGAGTGGGTACAATGAGCAGTTCTTC. Residues: CASSTGLVGSGYNEQFF.

The V call is TRBV30, the J call TRBJ1-5; no clear D. Trimming stripped 0 bases from V and 7 bases from J, with 10 bases between. Germline V gives CDR1 GTSNPN, CDR2 SVGIG (reference sequence). The CDR3 consists of 13 residues. CDR3 DNA: TGTGCCTGGAGTGTACAGCCCGGGCAGCCCCAGCATTTT. Protein: CAWSVQPGQPQHF.

The chain has TRBV29-1 and TRBJ2-3; 8 positions agree with TRBD1. The CDR3 is 14 amino acids. With 4 bases clipped from V and 5 bases from J, the junction kept 8 bases outside the gene matches. CDR1 is SQVTM and CDR2 is ANQGSEA in the germline V gene. Here the CDR3 DNA reads TGCAGCGTTGGCAGGACAGGGTTTGGAGATACGCAGTATTTT. Translating gives CSVGRTGFGDTQYF.

The chain uses TRBV9 and TRBJ2-5, with 10 bases fitting TRBD2. From germline, CDR1 is SGDLS and CDR2 YYNGEE. V was pared by 7 bases and J by 5 bases, with 8 bases of the junction left unmatched. The CDR3 is 14 amino acids. CDR3 DNA sequence: TGTGCCAGCGGAGGACTAGCGGCCCGGGAGACCCAGTACTTC. Translated: CASGGLAARETQYF.

The gene calls are TRBV9 and TRBJ1-5; TRBD1 matches at 8 bases. Germline V gene data show CDR1 as SGDLS and CDR2 as YYNGEE. This CDR3 region has 15 residues. V shed 3 bases, J shed 7 bases, and the junction held 9 bases outside the gene matches. The CDR3 DNA follows: TGTGCCAGCAGCGCAACAGGGGGTCAGGGGCAGCCCCAGCATTTT. Encoded protein: CASSATGGQGQPQHF.

V and J are TRBV6-5 and TRBJ1-1; D uncertain. Germline V lookup: CDR1 MNHEY, CDR2 SVGAGI. V was cut by 0 bases and J by 0 bases, with 5 bases left in between. This CDR3 is 14 amino acids long. This chain's CDR3 is CASSYSGVNTEAFF. The DNA of the CDR3 is TGTGCCAGCAGTTACTCGGGAGTGAACACTGAAGCTTTCTTT.

The chain joins TRBV7-9 to TRBJ2-1; D might be TRBD1 (6 bases). The V and J ends lost 1 base and 4 bases respectively, with 11 bases between them. The CDR3 contains 15 residues. From germline, CDR1 is SEHNR and CDR2 FQNEAQ (reference sequence). CDR3 in amino acids: CASSLEGESYNEQFF. The CDR3 bases are TGTGCCAGCAGCTTAGAGGGGGAATCATACAATGAGCAGTTCTTC.

This clone has just a few counts. This rearrangement joins TRBV2 to TRBJ1-2, with D unclear. In germline, CDR1 is SNHLY, CDR2 FYNNEI. Trimming took off 6 bases at V and 0 bases at J, with 17 bases between the two ends. The CDR3 consists of 16 residues. CDR3 coding DNA: TGTGCCAGCAGGAAAACTCCACGGATTACTAACTATGGCTACACCTTC. Residues: CASRKTPRITNYGYTF. The whole variable domain, remainder taken from reference TRBV2 and TRBJ1-2, is EPEVTQTPSHQVTQMGQEVILRCVPISNHLYFYWYRQILGQKVEFLVSFYNNEISEKSEIFDDQFSVERPDGSNFTLKIRSTKLEDSAMYFCASRKTPRITNYGYTFGSGTRLTVV.

This clone was seen only once. V usage is TRBV9 and J usage is TRBJ2-2, with 12 nucleotides matching TRBD2. Trimming at V came to 0 bases and at J to 4 bases, leaving 13 bases not matched to a gene. This CDR3 comprises 20 residues. From germline, CDR1 is SGDLS and CDR2 YYNGEE. The DNA of the CDR3 is TGTGCCAGCAGCGTAGGGCCGGGGCTAGCGGGGGGGCCCAGCACCGGGGAGCTGTTTTTT. Encoded protein: CASSVGPGLAGGPSTGELFF.

This rearrangement joins TRBV7-8 to TRBJ2-7; D not resolved. The germline CDR1 and CDR2 sequences are SGHVS and FQNEAQ. Trimming pared 3 bases from V and 7 bases from J, leaving 16 bases between. This CDR3 is 14 amino acids long. Here the CDR3 reads CASSFRRLPGEQYF. The CDR3 DNA reads as TGTGCCAGCAGCTTTCGTCGTCTACCCGGGGAGCAGTACTTC.

As regards this clone: One end of the junction is discordant with germline, which a read error may explain. This chain links TRBV28 with TRBJ1-5; D is undetermined. CDR3 length: 14 residues. Germline V gene sequence: CDR1 MDHEN, CDR2 SYDVKM. The CDR3 loop reads CASSSRTSTQPQHF. The CDR3 DNA reads as TGTGCCAGCAGTTCCCGGACCAGCACTCAGCCCCAGCATTTT.

This clone was seen a handful of times. The chain uses TRBV19 and TRBJ1-2; unclear D gene. The CDR3 extends over 15 amino acids. V was clipped by 5 bases and J by 2 bases, with 15 bases between them. Germline CDR1 reads LNHDA; CDR2 reads SQIVND (reference sequence). This chain's CDR3 is CASSESHNLNYGYTF. In DNA form, the CDR3 reads TGTGCCAGTAGTGAATCCCATAACCTCAACTATGGCTACACCTTC.

V is TRBV15 and J is TRBJ2-1; 8 nucleotides line up with TRBD2. V shed 1 base, J shed 7 bases, and the junction held 9 bases outside the gene matches. Germline V gene data show CDR1 as LNHNV and CDR2 as YYDKDF (reference sequence). The length of the CDR3 is 16 residues. The CDR3 region is CATSRAGGGRGNEQFF. Here the CDR3 DNA reads TGTGCCACCAGCAGAGCGGGGGGGGGAAGAGGGAATGAGCAGTTCTTC.

This chain links TRBV9 with TRBJ2-3; 14 bases align to TRBD2. The germline V gene encodes CDR1 SGDLS and CDR2 YYNGEE. CDR3 size: 18 residues. The V segment lost 3 bases and the J segment 3 bases; nucleotides outside the gene matches: 9. CDR3 nucleotide sequence: TGTGCCAGCAGCGGTCGCTATGGGACTAGCGGGGGTACAGATACGCAGTATTTT. Encoded protein: CASSGRYGTSGGTDTQYF.